This record covers a single T cell receptor (beta chain). Germline CDR1 reads SEHNR; CDR2 reads FQNEAQ (reference sequence). V shed 1 base and J 4 bases; nucleotides not matched to a gene: 10. This CDR3 comprises 16 residues. As handled by the study authors: By means of reference gene primer amplification, nucleated cell counts were estimated. Profiling relied on immunoSEQ multiplex PCR, and the TCRdb table lists in-frame clones only, not all of them. V and J calls plus clone size are reproduced from that table; the DNA served to infer D and trimming. There are 150,000 to 200,000 clones in the sample; roughly nine tenths occur only once, and 1.5% to 2% lies in the top ten. The entry originates in a study of blood T cell repertoires in COVID-19. Whole-study context: There were acute and convalescent COVID-19 samples, and they came from the United States, Italy and Spain.

This sequence was found in a man younger than 30 who had recovered from COVID-19. The chain links TRBV7-9 to TRBJ2-7; 7 bases are a match to TRBD2. Sequenced: peripheral blood. The DNA for the CDR3 is TGTGCCAGCAGCTTAGGCTATGGGGAGGGGCGATACGAGCAGTACTTC. This codes for CASSLGYGEGRYEQYF. Using reference TRBV7-9 and TRBJ2-7 for the parts outside the CDR3, the full variable domain is DTGVSQNPRHKITKRGQNVTFRCDPISEHNRLYWYRQTLGQGPEFLTYFQNEAQLEKSRLLSDRFSAERPKGSFSTLEIQRTEQGDSAMYLCASSLGYGEGRYEQYFGPGTRLTVT.